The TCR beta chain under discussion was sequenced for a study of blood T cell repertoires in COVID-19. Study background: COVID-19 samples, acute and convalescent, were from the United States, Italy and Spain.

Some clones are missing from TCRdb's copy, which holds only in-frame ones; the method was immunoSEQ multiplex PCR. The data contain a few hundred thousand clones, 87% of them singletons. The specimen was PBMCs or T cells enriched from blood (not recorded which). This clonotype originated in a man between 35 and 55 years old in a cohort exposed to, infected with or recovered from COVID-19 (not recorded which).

The CDR3 is CASSRQALKEAFF. Written as DNA, the CDR3 is TGTGCCAGCAGTAGACAGGCTCTAAAGGAAGCTTTCTTT. V and J are TRBV6-5 and TRBJ1-1, with D possibly TRBD1 on 6 matching bases. The germline V and J ends were trimmed by 5 bases and 8 bases, with 15 bases remaining between them. Germline V lookup: CDR1 MNHEY, CDR2 SVGAGI. The CDR3 runs 13 residues.